A selection of T cell receptor beta chains follows, all from one sample in a study of human T cells and chemical hapten exposure. TCRdb itself ran the RACE reads through MiXCR, one entry per CDR3 protein. The sample has fewer than 100,000 distinct CDR3 sequences, approximately 10% seen once. The sequences come from whole blood, collected in connection with sensitization to the hapten diphenylcyclopropenone (DPC). The receptors come from a woman aged 30 to 39 with alopecia areata. Some clones in this sample may be carry-over from other donors' samples. Both conserved end residues are part of each CDR3. The order of the fields is V gene, CDR3 length, J gene, D gene, clone size, CDR3 DNA, CDR3 protein. The D gene is left open where the match is weak. Size is stated for part of the rows, as once, few or many counts, or as a class when the clone is expanded.

TRBV7-9	15	TRBJ2-7	TRBD1	-	TGTGCCAGCAGCTTTGGACAGGGTCCGACCTACGAGCAGTACTTC	CASSFGQGPTYEQYF
TRBV7-9	16	TRBJ2-7	TRBD2	-	TGTGCCAGCAGCTTAGGGTACAGCGGGACCTTCTACGAGCAGTACTTC	CASSLGYSGTFYEQYF
TRBV6-5	14	TRBJ1-1	-	few	TGTGCCAGCAGTAAAGGGGGAGGGGGTGTCGAAGCTTTCTTT	CASSKGGGGVEAFF
TRBV30	13	TRBJ1-2	-	-	TGTGCCTGGTCCTCTGGGGGGAGCTATGGCTACACCTTC	CAWSSGGSYGYTF
TRBV14	19	TRBJ2-3	-	many	TGTGCCAGCAGCCAAGAGGGGGCCCTTAGGGGACCCGCATTTACTACGCAGTATTTT	CASSQEGALRGPAFTTQYF
TRBV29-1	12	TRBJ1-1	-	many	TGCAGCGTTTCCAGGTTGGGCACTGAAGCTTTCTTT	CSVSRLGTEAFF
TRBV19	15	TRBJ1-5	-	-	TGTGCCAGTAGTATGGGACATTTGAGCAATCAGCCCCAGCATTTT	CASSMGHLSNQPQHF
TRBV6-5	13	TRBJ2-3	-	many	TGTGCCAGCGCGGCCTTTCGTGCAGATACGCAGTATTTT	CASAAFRADTQYF
TRBV30	13	TRBJ1-5	-	few	TGTGCCTGGAGCTCAAGGATTGATCAGCCCCAGCATTTT	CAWSSRIDQPQHF
TRBV7-6	15	TRBJ2-3	TRBD1	many	TGTGCCAGCGGACCGACAGGGGCTTTCACAGATACGCAGTATTTT	CASGPTGAFTDTQYF
TRBV30	13	TRBJ2-7	TRBD2	many	TGTGCCTGGAGAATAGCGGGAGGGCGCGAGCAGTACTTC	CAWRIAGGREQYF
TRBV20-1	15	TRBJ2-2	-	-	TGCAGTGCTAGAGTTGCCCAGACGAACACCGGGGAGCTGTTTTTT	CSARVAQTNTGELFF
TRBV5-6	19	TRBJ2-4	-	-	TGTGCCAGCAGCTTGGAGAACAGATTAGCCAAGGGGACCAAAAACATTCAGTACTTC	CASSLENRLAKGTKNIQYF
TRBV5-1	14	TRBJ2-5	-	few	TGCGCCAGCAGCACTGGACGGATCCAAGAGACCCAGTACTTC	CASSTGRIQETQYF
TRBV11-2	13	TRBJ2-2	TRBD1	many	TGTGCCAGCAGCTTCAGGGGGACCGGGGAGCTGTTTTTT	CASSFRGTGELFF
TRBV6-2/TRBV6-3	13	TRBJ2-5	TRBD1	many	TGTGCCAGCAGTACAGAACAGGGGAGGACCCAGTACTTC	CASSTEQGRTQYF
TRBV12-3/TRBV12-4	13	TRBJ2-3	TRBD1	few	TGTGCCAGCAATGAACAGGGGGCAGATACGCAGTATTTT	CASNEQGADTQYF
TRBV20-1	15	TRBJ2-3	-	-	TGCAGTGCTAGCCAGCCGGGATGGTACTCAGATACGCAGTATTTT	CSASQPGWYSDTQYF
TRBV3-1	14	TRBJ2-1	TRBD2	-	TGTGCCAGCAGCCCGGGAACAGCGGGGAATGAGCAGTTCTTC	CASSPGTAGNEQFF
TRBV7-9	15	TRBJ1-1	-	few	TGTGCCAGCAGCGCTAGGACATCCATGAACACTGAAGCTTTCTTT	CASSARTSMNTEAFF
TRBV20-1	15	TRBJ2-7	-	few	TGCAGTGCTAGCCCTCTGGGACGCGCAAGCTACGAGCAGTACTTC	CSASPLGRASYEQYF
TRBV20-1	13	TRBJ2-5	-	-	TGCAGTGCTTCGGACAGCCGGGCGGAGACCCAGTACTTC	CSASDSRAETQYF
TRBV19	14	TRBJ1-1	-	-	TGTGCCAGTGACTCCCGGACAGTGAACACTGAAGCTTTCTTT	CASDSRTVNTEAFF
TRBV7-3	13	TRBJ1-1	-	-	TGTGCCAGCAGCTTAGTGGTGGCCACTGAAGCTTTCTTT	CASSLVVATEAFF
TRBV10-1	16	TRBJ1-5	-	-	TGCGCCAGCAGTGATCGCAGGATTAATAGCAATCAGCCCCAGCATTTT	CASSDRRINSNQPQHF
TRBV20-1	14	TRBJ1-1	-	-	TGCAGTGCTCCCCCTCCGGGTAAGAACACTGAAGCTTTCTTT	CSAPPPGKNTEAFF
TRBV29-1	13	TRBJ2-2	-	-	TGCAGCGTTGAGTTCGGGGGAACCGGGGAGCTGTTTTTT	CSVEFGGTGELFF
TRBV7-3	12	TRBJ2-2	-	-	TGTGCCAGCAGCTTAACAGCCGGGGAGCTGTTTTTT	CASSLTAGELFF
TRBV12-3/TRBV12-4	14	TRBJ2-1	-	many	TGTGCCAGCAGTTTCCAGGGAGCCCACAATGAGCAGTTCTTC	CASSFQGAHNEQFF
TRBV7-2	16	TRBJ2-1	TRBD2	many	TGTGCCAGCAGCCAACGGACTAGCGGGGGGTTCAATGAGCAGTTCTTC	CASSQRTSGGFNEQFF
TRBV20-1	13	TRBJ2-7	-	many	TGCAGTGCTAGAGAGGGCGGCGACTACGAGCAGTACTTC	CSAREGGDYEQYF
TRBV29-1	14	TRBJ2-1	TRBD2	many	TGCAGCGTTGAAGGGACTAGCGCGTACAATGAGCAGTTCTTC	CSVEGTSAYNEQFF
TRBV11-2	15	TRBJ2-5	-	-	TGTGCCAGCAGCTGGCGGACACCCATCCAAGAGACCCAGTACTTC	CASSWRTPIQETQYF
TRBV29-1	11	TRBJ2-1	-	medium-sized	TGCAGCGTTGTTCGCGTTCAGGAGCAGTTCTTC	CSVVRVQEQFF
TRBV28	13	TRBJ1-2	TRBD1	-	TGTGCCAGCAGTATCCCGACAGGGAATGGCTACACCTTC	CASSIPTGNGYTF
TRBV27	15	TRBJ2-7	TRBD2	-	TGTGCCAGCAGTCCCCGGGGTAGCGGGAGGAGCGAGCAGTACTTC	CASSPRGSGRSEQYF
TRBV12-3/TRBV12-4	12	TRBJ2-5	-	-	TGTGCCAGCAGGGACGGCCAGGGGACCCAGTACTTC	CASRDGQGTQYF